These T cell receptor beta chains were read from a single sample in a study of cytomegalovirus exposure and HLA in healthy donors. Clones were sequenced by immunoSEQ multiplex PCR, and TCRdb holds only the in-frame ones, with some missing. The table lists about 150,000 clones, roughly 70% of them singletons. Specimen: PBMCs. The receptors come from a man aged 30 to 45 in good health and CMV-seronegative. The CDR3 runs from the conserved cysteine through the conserved F or W. The D gene is left open where the match is weak. Not all rows give a size; the values are once, few, many and, for expanded clones, a class.

v_gene: TRBV5-1; d_gene: -; j_gene: TRBJ1-1; abundance: -; CDR3nt: TGCGCCAGCAGCCTGGCTGTGAACACTGAAGCTTTCTTT; CDR3aa: CASSLAVNTEAFF
v_gene: TRBV18; d_gene: TRBD1; j_gene: TRBJ2-5; abundance: -; CDR3nt: TGTGCCAGCTCAGCACCGGGACAGGGGATGGAGACCCAGTACTTC; CDR3aa: CASSAPGQGMETQYF
v_gene: TRBV7-2; d_gene: -; j_gene: TRBJ1-1; abundance: -; CDR3nt: TGTGCCAGCAGCTTAGTCGGACAGAACACTGAAGCTTTCTTT; CDR3aa: CASSLVGQNTEAFF
v_gene: TRBV19; d_gene: TRBD1; j_gene: TRBJ1-5; abundance: -; CDR3nt: TGTGCCAGTAGACAGGGGGCGTATCAGCCCCAGCATTTT; CDR3aa: CASRQGAYQPQHF
v_gene: TRBV5-4; d_gene: TRBD2; j_gene: TRBJ2-3; abundance: -; CDR3nt: TGTGCCAGCAGCCCCGGAGGACTAGCGATTAGAGATACGCAGTATTTT; CDR3aa: CASSPGGLAIRDTQYF
v_gene: TRBV6-5; d_gene: TRBD2; j_gene: TRBJ2-2; abundance: -; CDR3nt: TGTGCCAGCAGTTCGGTCGGGGAGGGAGACACCGGGGAGCTGTTTTTT; CDR3aa: CASSSVGEGDTGELFF
v_gene: TRBV5-8; d_gene: TRBD1; j_gene: TRBJ2-7; abundance: -; CDR3nt: TGTGCCAGCGGCCGGGACAGGGGGGGAGCCGAGCAGTACTTC; CDR3aa: CASGRDRGGAEQYF
v_gene: TRBV19; d_gene: -; j_gene: TRBJ2-3; abundance: -; CDR3nt: TGTGCCAGTAGCCCTACGGGGGGCCTTACAGATTCGCAGTATTTT; CDR3aa: CASSPTGGLTDSQYF
v_gene: TRBV28; d_gene: TRBD2; j_gene: TRBJ2-1; abundance: -; CDR3nt: TGTGCCAGCAGTTTATTGGGGGGGGGTCACAATGAGCAGTTCTTC; CDR3aa: CASSLLGGGHNEQFF
v_gene: TRBV6-5; d_gene: TRBD1; j_gene: TRBJ2-1; abundance: -; CDR3nt: TGTGCCAGCAGTTACCGGGACAGGAGCTACAATGAGCAGTTCTTC; CDR3aa: CASSYRDRSYNEQFF
v_gene: TRBV5-1; d_gene: TRBD1; j_gene: TRBJ2-5; abundance: once; CDR3nt: TGCGCCAGCAGCTCCACAGGGGGTAGAGAGACCCAGTACTTC; CDR3aa: CASSSTGGRETQYF
v_gene: TRBV7-2; d_gene: TRBD1; j_gene: TRBJ1-4; abundance: -; CDR3nt: TGTGCCAGCAGCTGGGGACAGGGAATTGCAACTAATGAAAAACTGTTTTTT; CDR3aa: CASSWGQGIATNEKLFF
v_gene: TRBV28; d_gene: -; j_gene: TRBJ2-4; abundance: -; CDR3nt: TGTGCCAGCAGCCAATACAGGGTTGGAGGAGCGGCCAAAAACATTCAGTACTTC; CDR3aa: CASSQYRVGGAAKNIQYF
v_gene: TRBV13; d_gene: TRBD1; j_gene: TRBJ2-7; abundance: -; CDR3nt: TGTGCCAGCAGCGGGTGGGACAGGGACGACTACGAGCAGTACTTC; CDR3aa: CASSGWDRDDYEQYF
v_gene: TRBV9; d_gene: TRBD2; j_gene: TRBJ2-1; abundance: -; CDR3nt: TGTGCCAGCAGCGGGGGGGGTTACAATGAGCAGTTCTTC; CDR3aa: CASSGGGYNEQFF
v_gene: TRBV5-1; d_gene: -; j_gene: TRBJ2-5; abundance: -; CDR3nt: TGCGCCAGCAGCTACGGACAAGACCAAGAGACCCAGTACTTC; CDR3aa: CASSYGQDQETQYF
v_gene: TRBV5-1; d_gene: -; j_gene: TRBJ2-7; abundance: once; CDR3nt: TGCGCCAGCAGCTTCGGGGACTCCTACGAGCAGTACTTC; CDR3aa: CASSFGDSYEQYF
v_gene: TRBV2; d_gene: TRBD1; j_gene: TRBJ2-2; abundance: -; CDR3nt: TGTGCCAGCATTGGGCAGGGGGCCACCGGGGAGCTGTTTTTT; CDR3aa: CASIGQGATGELFF
v_gene: TRBV6-5; d_gene: -; j_gene: TRBJ2-7; abundance: -; CDR3nt: TGTGCCAGCAGTTACTTAGGGAGCCCTAGGGACGAGCAGTACTTC; CDR3aa: CASSYLGSPRDEQYF
v_gene: TRBV4-2; d_gene: TRBD1; j_gene: TRBJ2-6; abundance: few; CDR3nt: TGTGCCAGCAGTTTCGCGACAGGGTCTGGGGCCAACGTCCTGACTTTC; CDR3aa: CASSFATGSGANVLTF
v_gene: TRBV5-4; d_gene: TRBD1; j_gene: TRBJ2-5; abundance: -; CDR3nt: TGTGCCAGCAGCTTATGGGACAGCTTGAATTACCAAGAGACCCAGTACTTC; CDR3aa: CASSLWDSLNYQETQYF
v_gene: TRBV27; d_gene: -; j_gene: TRBJ1-5; abundance: -; CDR3nt: TGTGCCAGCAGTTTATCAATGGGGGCCCCTAATCAGCCCCAGCATTTT; CDR3aa: CASSLSMGAPNQPQHF
v_gene: TRBV4-3; d_gene: -; j_gene: TRBJ1-4; abundance: few; CDR3nt: TGCGCCAGCAGCCAATACGCGAGGGAAAAACTGTTTTTT; CDR3aa: CASSQYAREKLFF
v_gene: TRBV11-1; d_gene: -; j_gene: TRBJ1-1; abundance: -; CDR3nt: TGTGCCAGCGGACCCTGGGGGAGGGGCTCCACTGAAGCTTTCTTT; CDR3aa: CASGPWGRGSTEAFF
v_gene: TRBV5-4; d_gene: -; j_gene: TRBJ2-7; abundance: -; CDR3nt: TGTGCCAGCAGCCCGGTAAGCCAGGCCAGCTACGAGCAGTACTTC; CDR3aa: CASSPVSQASYEQYF
v_gene: TRBV5-4; d_gene: -; j_gene: TRBJ1-1; abundance: -; CDR3nt: TGTGCCAGCAGTTGGGGGGGTGAGAACACTGAAGCTTTCTTT; CDR3aa: CASSWGGENTEAFF
v_gene: TRBV19; d_gene: -; j_gene: TRBJ1-1; abundance: -; CDR3nt: TGTGCCAGTAGTATGGTTCTAGCAGGGAACACTGAAGCTTTCTTT; CDR3aa: CASSMVLAGNTEAFF
v_gene: TRBV7-8; d_gene: TRBD2; j_gene: TRBJ2-3; abundance: -; CDR3nt: TGTGCCAGCAGCTTAGAGTCTGGGGGGGGACGAACGCAGTATTTT; CDR3aa: CASSLESGGGRTQYF
v_gene: TRBV19; d_gene: -; j_gene: TRBJ1-2; abundance: -; CDR3nt: TGTGCCAGCTCCCGAAGAGGGCGAAACTATGGCTACACCTTC; CDR3aa: CASSRRGRNYGYTF
v_gene: TRBV6-5; d_gene: TRBD2; j_gene: TRBJ2-7; abundance: -; CDR3nt: TGTGCCAGCGGACTAGAATGGGGCTACGAGCAGTACTTC; CDR3aa: CASGLEWGYEQYF
v_gene: TRBV29-1; d_gene: -; j_gene: TRBJ2-5; abundance: -; CDR3nt: TGCAGCGTTCATGCAGGGGACGAAGAGACCCAGTACTTC; CDR3aa: CSVHAGDEETQYF
v_gene: TRBV10-3; d_gene: -; j_gene: TRBJ1-2; abundance: -; CDR3nt: TGTGCCATCAGTCCCGGACAGCACTATGGCTACACCTTC; CDR3aa: CAISPGQHYGYTF
v_gene: TRBV7-9; d_gene: -; j_gene: TRBJ2-3; abundance: -; CDR3nt: TGTGCCAGCAGCTTAGACACGGGAATGACAGATACGCAGTATTTT; CDR3aa: CASSLDTGMTDTQYF
v_gene: TRBV7-2; d_gene: -; j_gene: TRBJ1-3; abundance: -; CDR3nt: TGTGCCAGCAGCCTGCGACAGGCCTCTGGAAACACCATATATTTT; CDR3aa: CASSLRQASGNTIYF
v_gene: TRBV28; d_gene: TRBD1; j_gene: TRBJ2-5; abundance: few; CDR3nt: TGTGCCAGCAGTCCCCCAGGGGGCGGCCAGTACTTC; CDR3aa: CASSPPGGGQYF
v_gene: TRBV7-9; d_gene: TRBD1; j_gene: TRBJ2-7; abundance: -; CDR3nt: TGTGCCAGCAGTGACACCTCAGGGGGCGTATGGGACGAGCAGTACTTC; CDR3aa: CASSDTSGGVWDEQYF
v_gene: TRBV30; d_gene: TRBD2; j_gene: TRBJ2-2; abundance: -; CDR3nt: TGTGCCTGGAGTCCCCTAGCGGGGGCTCAACGCGGCGGGGAGCTGTTTTTT; CDR3aa: CAWSPLAGAQRGGELFF
v_gene: TRBV12-5; d_gene: -; j_gene: TRBJ2-7; abundance: -; CDR3nt: TGTGCTAGTGGGAACAGGCCTAGCGAGCAGTACTTC; CDR3aa: CASGNRPSEQYF
v_gene: TRBV5-4; d_gene: TRBD2; j_gene: TRBJ2-7; abundance: -; CDR3nt: TGTGCCAGCAGCCCGCGGGGAGGGATTTCCTACGAGCAGTACTTC; CDR3aa: CASSPRGGISYEQYF
v_gene: TRBV19; d_gene: TRBD1; j_gene: TRBJ2-7; abundance: -; CDR3nt: TGTGCCACCCGAGGGGACAGGGTGTACGAGCAGTACTTC; CDR3aa: CATRGDRVYEQYF
v_gene: TRBV12-5; d_gene: -; j_gene: TRBJ2-1; abundance: -; CDR3nt: TGTGCTAGTGGTTTGGTACAACGGGGTGAGCAGTTCTTC; CDR3aa: CASGLVQRGEQFF
v_gene: TRBV4-3; d_gene: -; j_gene: TRBJ2-1; abundance: -; CDR3nt: TGCGCCAGCAGCCAAGATATGGGTTCCTCACGAGGGCAGTTCTTC; CDR3aa: CASSQDMGSSRGQFF
v_gene: TRBV10-3; d_gene: -; j_gene: TRBJ1-4; abundance: -; CDR3nt: TGTGCCATCAGTTCCGACAGGACAAAGGAAAAACTGTTTTTT; CDR3aa: CAISSDRTKEKLFF
v_gene: TRBV28; d_gene: -; j_gene: TRBJ2-7; abundance: -; CDR3nt: TGTGCCAGCAGTTTTGTTACCTACGAGCAGTACTTC; CDR3aa: CASSFVTYEQYF
v_gene: TRBV28; d_gene: TRBD1; j_gene: TRBJ1-2; abundance: few; CDR3nt: TGTGCCAGCAGCTTGGGACAGGGGGTTAACTATGGCTACACCTTC; CDR3aa: CASSLGQGVNYGYTF
v_gene: TRBV28; d_gene: -; j_gene: TRBJ2-5; abundance: -; CDR3nt: TGTGCCAGCAGTTCCGGTCTGAAAGAGACCCAGTACTTC; CDR3aa: CASSSGLKETQYF
v_gene: TRBV14; d_gene: -; j_gene: TRBJ1-1; abundance: once; CDR3nt: TGTGCCAGCAGCCAAGCCCCCGGGAGGGGGGCTTTCTTT; CDR3aa: CASSQAPGRGAFF
v_gene: TRBV27; d_gene: TRBD1; j_gene: TRBJ1-2; abundance: -; CDR3nt: TGTGCCAGCAGTCACACAGGGGGCGCGAGTGGCTACACCTTC; CDR3aa: CASSHTGGASGYTF
v_gene: TRBV5-6; d_gene: TRBD1; j_gene: TRBJ2-7; abundance: -; CDR3nt: TGTGCCAGCAGCTTTGGGACAGGGAGACACGAGCAGTACTTC; CDR3aa: CASSFGTGRHEQYF
v_gene: TRBV28; d_gene: TRBD1; j_gene: TRBJ2-7; abundance: -; CDR3nt: TGTGCCAGCAGACCTCCGGGACAGGGCTCCGAGCAGTACTTC; CDR3aa: CASRPPGQGSEQYF
v_gene: TRBV28; d_gene: -; j_gene: TRBJ1-2; abundance: -; CDR3nt: TGTGCCAGCAGTTTTGGGGGGGCCCAATCAGGAGGCTACACCTTC; CDR3aa: CASSFGGAQSGGYTF